The T cell receptor beta chain described here comes from a study of shared clonotypes between healthy human individuals. Sequenced by immunoSEQ multiplex PCR; TCRdb stores in-frame clones only, minus some. The sample consists of 2 million to 2.5 million clones, 85% to 95% of them appearing once. On this clone itself: This sample includes further DNA sequences coding for the same CDR3.

Trimming removed 5 bases from V and 1 base from J, with 3 bases in between. CDR1 is SGHTA and CDR2 is FQGNSA in the germline V gene. The length of the CDR3 is 11 residues. This clonotype was sampled from a man in his late teens or twenties in good health. The source material was naive CD4+ T cells sorted from blood. Indicated subset: CD45RA+ positively selected. The chain employs TRBV7-2 and TRBJ2-7; the D is unclear. CDR3 residues: CASSASYEQYF. CDR3 nucleotides: TGTGCCAGCAGCGCTTCCTACGAGCAGTACTTC.